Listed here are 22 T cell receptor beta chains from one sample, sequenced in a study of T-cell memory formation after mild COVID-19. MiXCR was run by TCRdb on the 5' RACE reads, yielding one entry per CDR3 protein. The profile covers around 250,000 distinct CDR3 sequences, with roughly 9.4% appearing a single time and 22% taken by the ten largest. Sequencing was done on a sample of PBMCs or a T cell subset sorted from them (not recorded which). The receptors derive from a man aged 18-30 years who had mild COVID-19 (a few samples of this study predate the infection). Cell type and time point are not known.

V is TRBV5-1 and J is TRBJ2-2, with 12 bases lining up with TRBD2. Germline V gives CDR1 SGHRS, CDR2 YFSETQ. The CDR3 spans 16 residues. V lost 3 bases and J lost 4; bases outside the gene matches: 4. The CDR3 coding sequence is TGCGCCAGCAGCTCTGGACTAGCGGGGCTCACCGGGGAGCTGTTTTTT. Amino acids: CASSSGLAGLTGELFF.

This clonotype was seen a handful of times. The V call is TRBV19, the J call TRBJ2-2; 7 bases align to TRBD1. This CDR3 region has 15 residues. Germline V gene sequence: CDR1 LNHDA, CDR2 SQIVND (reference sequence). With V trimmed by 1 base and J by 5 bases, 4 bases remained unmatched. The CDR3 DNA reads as TGTGCCAGTAGTATAGGAGCAGGGGGAACCGGGGAGCTGTTTTTT. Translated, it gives CASSIGAGGTGELFF. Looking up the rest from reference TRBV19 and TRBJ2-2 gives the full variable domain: DGGITQSPKYLFRKEGQNVTLSCEQNLNHDAMYWYRQDPGQGLRLIYYSQIVNDFQKGDIAEGYSVSREKKESFPLTVTSAQKNPTAFYLCASSIGAGGTGELFFGEGSRLTVL.

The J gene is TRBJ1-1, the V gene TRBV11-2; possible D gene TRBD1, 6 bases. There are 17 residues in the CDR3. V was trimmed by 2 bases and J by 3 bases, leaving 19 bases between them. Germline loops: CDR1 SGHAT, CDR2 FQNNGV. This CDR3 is CASSLRSLSRGYTEAFF. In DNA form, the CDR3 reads TGTGCCAGCAGCTTAAGGTCTTTATCCAGGGGATACACTGAAGCTTTCTTT.

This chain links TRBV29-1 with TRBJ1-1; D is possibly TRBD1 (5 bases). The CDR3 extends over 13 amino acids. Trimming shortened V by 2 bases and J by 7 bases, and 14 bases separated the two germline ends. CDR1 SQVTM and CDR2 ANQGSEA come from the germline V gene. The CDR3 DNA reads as TGCAGCGTTGAAAAGGGGCTGGGGATTGAAGCTTTCTTT. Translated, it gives CSVEKGLGIEAFF.

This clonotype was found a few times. Here the CDR3 DNA reads TGTGCCAGCCGTCAAGTCCTTAATGAAAAACTGTTTTTT. Residues: CASRQVLNEKLFF. The rearrangement joins TRBV18 to TRBJ1-4; D gene ambiguous. V lost 8 bases to trimming and J lost 4 bases, with 11 bases between them. The germline CDR1 and CDR2 sequences are KGHSH and LQKENI. This CDR3 spans 13 amino acids. Complete variable domain (other parts from reference TRBV18 and TRBJ1-4): NAGVMQNPRHLVRRRGQEARLRCSPMKGHSHVYWYRQLPEEGLKFMVYLQKENIIDESGMPKERFSAEFPKEGPSILRIQQVVRGDSAAYFCASRQVLNEKLFFGSGTQLSVL.

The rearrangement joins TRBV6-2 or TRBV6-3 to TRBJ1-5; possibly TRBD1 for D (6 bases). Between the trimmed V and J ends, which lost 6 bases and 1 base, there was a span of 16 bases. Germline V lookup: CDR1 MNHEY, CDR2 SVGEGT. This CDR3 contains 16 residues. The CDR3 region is CASRARGRGSNQPQHF. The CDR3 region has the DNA TGTGCCAGCAGGGCACGGGGCAGGGGAAGCAATCAGCCCCAGCATTTT.

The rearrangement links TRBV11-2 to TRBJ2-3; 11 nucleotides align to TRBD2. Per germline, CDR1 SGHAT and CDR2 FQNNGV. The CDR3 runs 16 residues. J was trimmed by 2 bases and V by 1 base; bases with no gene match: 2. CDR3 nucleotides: TGTGCCAGCAGCTTAGCGACTAGCGGGGACACAGATACGCAGTATTTT. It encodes CASSLATSGDTDTQYF.

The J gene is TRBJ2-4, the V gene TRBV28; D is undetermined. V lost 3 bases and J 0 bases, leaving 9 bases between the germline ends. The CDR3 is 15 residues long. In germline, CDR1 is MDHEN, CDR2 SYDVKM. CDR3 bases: TGTGCCAGCAGTTTTGGCAATTTAGCCAAAAACATTCAGTACTTC. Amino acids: CASSFGNLAKNIQYF. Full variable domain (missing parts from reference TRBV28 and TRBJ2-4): DVKVTQSSRYLVKRTGEKVFLECVQDMDHENMFWYRQDPGLGLRLIYFSYDVKMKEKGDIPEGYSVSREKKERFSLILESASTNQTSMYLCASSFGNLAKNIQYFGAGTRLSVL.

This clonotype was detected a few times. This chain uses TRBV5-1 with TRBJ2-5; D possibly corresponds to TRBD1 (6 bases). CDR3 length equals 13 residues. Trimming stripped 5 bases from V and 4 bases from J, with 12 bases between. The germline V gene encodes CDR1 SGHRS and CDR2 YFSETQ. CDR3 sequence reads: CASSSDSGETQYF. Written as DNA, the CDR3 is TGCGCCAGCAGTTCGGACAGTGGAGAGACCCAGTACTTC.

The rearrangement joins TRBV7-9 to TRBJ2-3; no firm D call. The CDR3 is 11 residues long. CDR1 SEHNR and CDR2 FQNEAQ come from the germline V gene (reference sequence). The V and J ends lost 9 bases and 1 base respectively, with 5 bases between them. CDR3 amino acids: CARFRTDTQYF. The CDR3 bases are TGTGCCAGGTTTCGCACAGATACGCAGTATTTT.

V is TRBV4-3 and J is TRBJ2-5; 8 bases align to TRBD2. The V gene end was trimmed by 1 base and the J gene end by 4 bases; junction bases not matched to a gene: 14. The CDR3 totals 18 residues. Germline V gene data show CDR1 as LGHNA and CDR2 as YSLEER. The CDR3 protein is CASSQVRVGSGGAETQYF. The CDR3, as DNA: TGCGCCAGCAGCCAAGTGAGGGTCGGGAGCGGGGGCGCAGAGACCCAGTACTTC.

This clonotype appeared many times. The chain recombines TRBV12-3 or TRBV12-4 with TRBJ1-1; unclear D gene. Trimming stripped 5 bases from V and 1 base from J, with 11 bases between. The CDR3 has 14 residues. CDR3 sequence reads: CASSEGNWNTEAFF. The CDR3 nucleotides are TGTGCCAGCAGTGAGGGTAATTGGAACACTGAAGCTTTCTTT.

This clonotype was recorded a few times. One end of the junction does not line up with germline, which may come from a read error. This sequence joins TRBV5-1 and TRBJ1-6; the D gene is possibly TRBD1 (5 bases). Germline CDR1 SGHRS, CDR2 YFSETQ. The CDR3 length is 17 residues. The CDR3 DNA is TGCGCCAGCAGCTTGGCCGGTCAGGGATACGGCGATTCATCCCTCCACTTT. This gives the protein CASSLAGQGYGDSSLHF. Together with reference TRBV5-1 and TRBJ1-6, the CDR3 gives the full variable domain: KAGVTQTPRYLIKTRGQQVTLSCSPISGHRSVSWYQQTPGQGLQFLFEYFSETQRNKGNFPGRFSGRQFSNSRSEMNVSTLELGDSALYLCASSLAGQGYGDSSLHFGNGTRLTVT.

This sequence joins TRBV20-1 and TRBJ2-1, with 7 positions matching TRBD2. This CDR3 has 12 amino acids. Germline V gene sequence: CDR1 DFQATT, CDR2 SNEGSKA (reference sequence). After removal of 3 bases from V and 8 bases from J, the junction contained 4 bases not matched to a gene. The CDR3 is CSARAAGDEQFF. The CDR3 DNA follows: TGCAGTGCTAGGGCCGCGGGGGATGAGCAGTTCTTC.

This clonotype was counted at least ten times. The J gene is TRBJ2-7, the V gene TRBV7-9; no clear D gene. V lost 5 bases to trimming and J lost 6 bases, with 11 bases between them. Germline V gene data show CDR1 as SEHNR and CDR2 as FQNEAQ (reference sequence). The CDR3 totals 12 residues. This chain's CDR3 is CASSPQVSEQYF. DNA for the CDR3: TGTGCCAGCAGCCCTCAGGTTTCCGAGCAGTACTTC.

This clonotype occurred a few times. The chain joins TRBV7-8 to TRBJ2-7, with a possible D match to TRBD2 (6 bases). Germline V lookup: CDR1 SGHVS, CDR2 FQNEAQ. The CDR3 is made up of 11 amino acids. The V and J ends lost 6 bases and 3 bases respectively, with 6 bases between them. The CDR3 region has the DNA TGTGCCAGCAGAGCGGGCTACGAGCAGTACTTC. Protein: CASRAGYEQYF.

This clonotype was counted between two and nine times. The CDR3 nucleotides are TGCGCCAGCAGCCAAGACGAGGCTGGGCACCACAATGAGCAGTTCTTC. Its translation is CASSQDEAGHHNEQFF. The chain uses TRBV4-3 and TRBJ2-1; D is ambiguous. V was clipped by 0 bases and J by 5 bases, with 14 bases between them. Germline-derived CDR1 and CDR2 are LGHNA and YSLEER. The CDR3 runs to 16 residues.

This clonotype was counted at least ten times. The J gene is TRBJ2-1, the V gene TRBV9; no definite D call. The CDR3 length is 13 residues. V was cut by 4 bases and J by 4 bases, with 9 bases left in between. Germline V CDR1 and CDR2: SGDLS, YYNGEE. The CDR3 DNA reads TGTGCCAGCAGCCTTACCCAATACAATGAGCAGTTCTTC. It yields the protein CASSLTQYNEQFF.

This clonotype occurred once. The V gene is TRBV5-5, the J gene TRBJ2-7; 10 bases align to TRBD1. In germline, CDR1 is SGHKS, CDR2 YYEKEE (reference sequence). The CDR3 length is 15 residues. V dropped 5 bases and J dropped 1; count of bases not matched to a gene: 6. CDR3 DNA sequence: TGTGCCAGCAGGACGCCGGGACAGGGGTCCTACGAGCAGTACGTC. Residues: CASRTPGQGSYEQYV.

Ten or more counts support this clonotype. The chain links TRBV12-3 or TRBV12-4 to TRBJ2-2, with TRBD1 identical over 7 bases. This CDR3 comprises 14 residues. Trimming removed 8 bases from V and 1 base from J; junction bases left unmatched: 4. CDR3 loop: CASHRDRNTGELFF. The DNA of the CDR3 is TGTGCCAGCCACCGGGACAGGAACACCGGGGAGCTGTTTTTT.

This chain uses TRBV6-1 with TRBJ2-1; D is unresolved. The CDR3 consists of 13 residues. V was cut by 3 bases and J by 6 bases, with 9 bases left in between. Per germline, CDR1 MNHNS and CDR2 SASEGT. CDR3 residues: CASSDINFNEQFF. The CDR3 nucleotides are TGTGCCAGCAGTGATATTAACTTCAATGAGCAGTTCTTC.

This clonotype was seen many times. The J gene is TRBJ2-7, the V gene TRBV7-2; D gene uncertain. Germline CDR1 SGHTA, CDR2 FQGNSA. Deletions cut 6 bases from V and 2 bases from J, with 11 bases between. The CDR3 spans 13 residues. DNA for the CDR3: TGTGCCAGCAGAGGTCGGGCACCCTACGAGCAGTACTTC. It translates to CASRGRAPYEQYF. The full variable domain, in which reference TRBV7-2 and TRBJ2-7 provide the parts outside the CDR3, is GAGVSQSPSNKVTEKGKDVELRCDPISGHTALYWYRQSLGQGLEFLIYFQGNSAPDKSGLPSDRFSAERTGGSVSTLTIQRTQQEDSAVYLCASRGRAPYEQYFGPGTRLTVT.